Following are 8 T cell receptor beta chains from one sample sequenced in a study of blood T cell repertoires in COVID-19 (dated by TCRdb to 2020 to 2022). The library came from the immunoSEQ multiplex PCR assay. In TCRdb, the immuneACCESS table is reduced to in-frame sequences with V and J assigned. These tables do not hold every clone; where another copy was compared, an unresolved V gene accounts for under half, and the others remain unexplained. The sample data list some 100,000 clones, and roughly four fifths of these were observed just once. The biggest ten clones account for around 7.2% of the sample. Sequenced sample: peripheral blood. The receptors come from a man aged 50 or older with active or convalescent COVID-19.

The DNA of the CDR3 is TGTGCCAGTAGTACCCGGGACAGAAATTCACCCCTCCACTTT. Translated: CASSTRDRNSPLHF. The rearrangement uses TRBV19 and TRBJ1-6; 7 bases align to TRBD1. Germline CDR1 LNHDA, CDR2 SQIVND (reference sequence). Trimming removed 4 bases from V and 7 bases from J; junction bases left unmatched: 4. CDR3 length equals 14 residues.

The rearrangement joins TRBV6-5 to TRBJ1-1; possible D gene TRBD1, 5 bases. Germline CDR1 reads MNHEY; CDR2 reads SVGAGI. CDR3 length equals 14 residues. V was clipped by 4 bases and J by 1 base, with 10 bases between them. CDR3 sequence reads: CASSSGNWNTEAFF. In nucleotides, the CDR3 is TGTGCCAGCAGTTCAGGGAATTGGAACACTGAAGCTTTCTTT.

CDR3 sequence reads: CASSQGQGELYEQYF. The CDR3 nucleotides read TGCGCCAGCAGCCAAGGACAGGGGGAATTGTACGAGCAGTACTTC. The chain links TRBV4-1 to TRBJ2-7; 9 bases are shared with TRBD1. After removal of 1 base from V and 4 bases from J, the junction contained 5 bases not matched to a gene. The CDR3 length is 15 residues. Germline assignment: CDR1 MGHRA and CDR2 YSYEKL.

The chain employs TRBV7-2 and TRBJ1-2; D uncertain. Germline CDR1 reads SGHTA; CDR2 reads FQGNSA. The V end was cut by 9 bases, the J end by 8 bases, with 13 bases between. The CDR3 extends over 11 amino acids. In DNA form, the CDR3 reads TGTGCCAGTTCCAAAACCGAGGGCTACACCTTC. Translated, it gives CASSKTEGYTF.

CDR3 region: CASSPRQAYEQYV. CDR3 bases: TGTGCCAGCTCACCCCGTCAGGCCTACGAGCAGTACGTC. The rearrangement joins TRBV18 to TRBJ2-7; unclear D gene. The ends were cut back, 3 bases at V and 2 bases at J, with 8 bases in the middle. The CDR3 covers 13 residues. Germline CDR1 KGHSH, CDR2 LQKENI.

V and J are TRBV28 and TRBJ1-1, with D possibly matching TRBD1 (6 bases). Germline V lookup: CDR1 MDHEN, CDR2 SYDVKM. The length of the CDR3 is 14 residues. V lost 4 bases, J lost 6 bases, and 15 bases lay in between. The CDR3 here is CASSSQGGSPEAFF. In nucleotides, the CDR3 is TGTGCCAGCAGTTCACAGGGAGGGTCTCCTGAAGCTTTCTTT.

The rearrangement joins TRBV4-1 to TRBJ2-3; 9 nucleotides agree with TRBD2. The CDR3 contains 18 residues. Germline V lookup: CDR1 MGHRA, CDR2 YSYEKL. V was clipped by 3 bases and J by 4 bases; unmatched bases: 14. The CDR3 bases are TGCGCCAGCAGCCAGCCGGGGGGAAGACTAGCGGTTGCAGATACGCAGTATTTT. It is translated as CASSQPGGRLAVADTQYF.

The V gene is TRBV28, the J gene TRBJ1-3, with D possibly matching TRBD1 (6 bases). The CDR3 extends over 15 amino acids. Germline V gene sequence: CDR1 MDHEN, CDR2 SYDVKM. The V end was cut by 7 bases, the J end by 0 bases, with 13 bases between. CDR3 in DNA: TGTGCCAGCACCCCAGGGGTGATCTCTGGAAACACCATATATTTT. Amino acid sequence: CASTPGVISGNTIYF.